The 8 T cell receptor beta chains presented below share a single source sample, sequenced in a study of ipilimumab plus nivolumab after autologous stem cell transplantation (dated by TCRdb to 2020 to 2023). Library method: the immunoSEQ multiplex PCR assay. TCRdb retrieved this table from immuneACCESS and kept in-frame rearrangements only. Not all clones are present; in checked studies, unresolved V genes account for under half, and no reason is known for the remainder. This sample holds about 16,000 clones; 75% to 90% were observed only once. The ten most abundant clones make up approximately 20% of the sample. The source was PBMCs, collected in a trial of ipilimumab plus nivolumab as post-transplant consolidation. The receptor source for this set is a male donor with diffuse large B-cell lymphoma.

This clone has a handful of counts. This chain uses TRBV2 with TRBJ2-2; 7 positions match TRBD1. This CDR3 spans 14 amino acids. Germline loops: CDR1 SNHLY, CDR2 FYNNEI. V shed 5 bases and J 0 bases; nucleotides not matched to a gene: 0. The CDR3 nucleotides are TGTGCCAGCAGTACAGGGGCGAACACCGGGGAGCTGTTTTTT. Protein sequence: CASSTGANTGELFF.

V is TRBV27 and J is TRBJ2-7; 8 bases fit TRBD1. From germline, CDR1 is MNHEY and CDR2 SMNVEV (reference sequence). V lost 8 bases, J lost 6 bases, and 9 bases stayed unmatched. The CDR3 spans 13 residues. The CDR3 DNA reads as TGTGCCAGCCATCAGCAGGGGGCTCTCGAGCAGTACTTC. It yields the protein CASHQQGALEQYF.

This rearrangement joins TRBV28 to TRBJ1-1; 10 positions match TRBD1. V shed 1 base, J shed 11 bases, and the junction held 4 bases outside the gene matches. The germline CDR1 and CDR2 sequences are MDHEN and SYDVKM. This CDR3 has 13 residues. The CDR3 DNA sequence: TGTGCCAGCAGTTTATACGGGACAGGGGTGGCTTTCTTT. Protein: CASSLYGTGVAFF.

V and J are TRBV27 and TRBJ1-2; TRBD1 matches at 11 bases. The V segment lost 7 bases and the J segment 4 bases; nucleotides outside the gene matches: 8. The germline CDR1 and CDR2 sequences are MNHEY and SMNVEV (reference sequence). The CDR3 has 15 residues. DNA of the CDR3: TGTGCCAGCAATCTAAGGACAGGGGGCGGCTATGGCTACACCTTC. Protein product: CASNLRTGGGYGYTF.

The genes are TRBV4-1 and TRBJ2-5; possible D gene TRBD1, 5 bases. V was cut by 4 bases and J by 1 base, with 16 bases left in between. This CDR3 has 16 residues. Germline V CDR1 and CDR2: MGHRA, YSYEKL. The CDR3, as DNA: TGCGCCAGCAGCCCCATCCCTGGGGCTACCCAAGAGACCCAGTACTTC. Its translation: CASSPIPGATQETQYF.

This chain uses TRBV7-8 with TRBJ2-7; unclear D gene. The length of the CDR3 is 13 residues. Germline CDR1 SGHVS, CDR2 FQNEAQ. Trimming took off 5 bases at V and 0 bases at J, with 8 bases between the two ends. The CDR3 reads CASSVTSSYEQYF. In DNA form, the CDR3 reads TGTGCCAGCAGCGTTACGAGCTCCTACGAGCAGTACTTC.

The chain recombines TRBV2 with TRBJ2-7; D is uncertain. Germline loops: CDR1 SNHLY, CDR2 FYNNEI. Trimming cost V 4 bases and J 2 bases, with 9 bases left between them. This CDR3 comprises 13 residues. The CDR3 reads CASSGSVPYEQYF. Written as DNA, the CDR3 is TGTGCCAGCAGTGGTTCAGTTCCCTACGAGCAGTACTTC.

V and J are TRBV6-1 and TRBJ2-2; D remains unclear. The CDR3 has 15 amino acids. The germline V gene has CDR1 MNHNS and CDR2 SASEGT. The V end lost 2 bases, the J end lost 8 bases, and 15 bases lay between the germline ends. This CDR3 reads CASSEFSGWAGELFF. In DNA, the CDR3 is TGTGCCAGCAGTGAATTTTCAGGCTGGGCAGGGGAGCTGTTTTTT.